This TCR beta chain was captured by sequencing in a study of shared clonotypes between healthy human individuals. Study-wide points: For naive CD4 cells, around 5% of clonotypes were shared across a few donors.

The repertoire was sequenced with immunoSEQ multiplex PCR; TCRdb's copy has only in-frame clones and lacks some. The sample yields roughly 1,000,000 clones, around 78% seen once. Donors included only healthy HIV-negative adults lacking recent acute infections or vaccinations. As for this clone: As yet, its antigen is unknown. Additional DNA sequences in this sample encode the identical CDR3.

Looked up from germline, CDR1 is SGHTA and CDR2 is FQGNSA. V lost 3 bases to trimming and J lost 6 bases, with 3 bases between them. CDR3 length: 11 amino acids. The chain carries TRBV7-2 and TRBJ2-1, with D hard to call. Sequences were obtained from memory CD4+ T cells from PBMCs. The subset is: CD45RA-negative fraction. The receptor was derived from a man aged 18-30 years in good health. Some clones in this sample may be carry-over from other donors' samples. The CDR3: CASSLLNEQFF. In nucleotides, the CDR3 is TGTGCCAGCAGCTTGCTCAATGAGCAGTTCTTC.